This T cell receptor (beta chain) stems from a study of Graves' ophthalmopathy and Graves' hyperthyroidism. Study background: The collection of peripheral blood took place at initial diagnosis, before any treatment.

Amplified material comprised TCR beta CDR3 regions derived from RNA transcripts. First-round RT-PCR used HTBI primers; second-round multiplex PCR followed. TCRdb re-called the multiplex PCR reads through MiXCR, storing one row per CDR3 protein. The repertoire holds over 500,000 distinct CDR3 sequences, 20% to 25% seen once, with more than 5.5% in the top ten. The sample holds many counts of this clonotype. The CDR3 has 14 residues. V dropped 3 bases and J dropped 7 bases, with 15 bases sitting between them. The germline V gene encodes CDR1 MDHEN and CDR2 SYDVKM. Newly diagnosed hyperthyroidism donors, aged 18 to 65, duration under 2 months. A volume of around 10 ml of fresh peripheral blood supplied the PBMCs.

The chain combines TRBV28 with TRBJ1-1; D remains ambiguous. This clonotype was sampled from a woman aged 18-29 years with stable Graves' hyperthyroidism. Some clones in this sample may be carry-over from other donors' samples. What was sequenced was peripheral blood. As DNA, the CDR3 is TGTGCCAGCAGTTTTCCCCGGATGGGCCATGAAGCTTTCTTT. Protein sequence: CASSFPRMGHEAFF.